These 11 T cell receptor beta chains were all obtained from the same sample, sequenced in a study of CD8 T cells in Susac syndrome. RNA in amounts of roughly 0.5 to 1 ug was reverse transcribed with random hexamers. TCRdb re-called the immunoSEQ multiplex PCR reads through MiXCR, storing one row per CDR3 protein. Among approximately 190,000 distinct CDR3 sequences, 95% were seen once, and the ten largest hold around 0.15%. Specimen: CD8+ T cells from PBMCs. Source of these receptors: a human donor with Susac syndrome.

The rearrangement uses TRBV29-1 and TRBJ1-5; D gene uncertain. The CDR3 totals 13 residues. V was pared by 4 bases and J by 5 bases, with 12 bases between. Germline V gives CDR1 SQVTM, CDR2 ANQGSEA. The CDR3 DNA reads as TGCAGCGTTGCCCCCAACCTTCATCAGCCCCAGCATTTT. The encoded protein is CSVAPNLHQPQHF.

V gene TRBV9 combines with J gene TRBJ2-1; 7 positions agree with TRBD2. V lost 1 base, J lost 3 bases, and 4 bases stayed unmatched. The V gene's germline CDR1 is SGDLS and CDR2 YYNGEE. This CDR3 has 15 residues. The CDR3 region is CASSVSAGDYNEQFF. Here the CDR3 DNA reads TGTGCCAGCAGCGTATCCGCGGGAGACTACAATGAGCAGTTCTTC.

This chain links TRBV7-9 with TRBJ1-2; 11 bases match TRBD1. Germline CDR1 reads SEHNR; CDR2 reads FQNEAQ (reference sequence). Losses at the gene ends were 4 bases for V and 4 bases for J; bases not matched to a gene: 8. The CDR3 contains 16 residues. The CDR3 DNA sequence: TGTGCCAGCAGCTCGGACAGGGGGCGAAGGGCCTATGGCTACACCTTC. Amino acids: CASSSDRGRRAYGYTF.

This rearrangement joins TRBV19 to TRBJ2-1; the D gene is possibly TRBD2 (7 bases). V was trimmed by 6 bases and J by 2 bases, leaving 11 bases between them. Germline assignment: CDR1 LNHDA and CDR2 SQIVND (reference sequence). This CDR3 contains 14 residues. This CDR3 is CASSGGHPYNEQFF. CDR3 coding DNA: TGTGCCAGTAGCGGGGGGCATCCCTACAATGAGCAGTTCTTC.

The CDR3 here is CASSYSVRYGYTF. The CDR3 DNA is TGTGCCAGCAGTTACTCGGTACGCTATGGCTACACCTTC. The J gene is TRBJ1-2, the V gene TRBV6-5; D is ambiguous. Deletions cut 0 bases from V and 4 bases from J, with 6 bases between. This CDR3 spans 13 amino acids. Germline CDR1 is MNHEY and CDR2 is SVGAGI.

The chain is built from TRBV7-9 and TRBJ2-1; D remains ambiguous. Germline V gene lookup returns CDR1 SEHNR and CDR2 FQNEAQ (reference sequence). The CDR3 contains 13 residues. V lost 5 bases and J 7 bases, leaving 12 bases between the germline ends. The CDR3 DNA follows: TGTGCCAGCAGCCGGGTGTTGGGAAATGAGCAGTTCTTC. Translating gives CASSRVLGNEQFF.

This chain uses TRBV7-2 with TRBJ2-7, with 7 nucleotides matching TRBD2. V lost 0 bases and J lost 6; bases outside the gene matches: 5. The CDR3 is made up of 14 amino acids. CDR1 and CDR2 from the germline V gene are SGHTA and FQGNSA. The CDR3 DNA reads as TGTGCCAGCAGCTTAGCCGGACTAGGTCGCGAGCAGTACTTC. Translation: CASSLAGLGREQYF.

This chain joins TRBV18 and TRBJ2-3; TRBD1 or TRBD2 may be the D gene (5 bases each). The CDR3 contains 16 residues. Trimming cost V 2 bases and J 2 bases, with 14 bases left between them. Germline values: CDR1 KGHSH, CDR2 LQKENI. CDR3 nucleotide sequence: TGTGCCAGCTCACCAAGCTCGCCAGGGACCACAGATACGCAGTATTTT. As protein: CASSPSSPGTTDTQYF.

This sequence joins TRBV12-3 or TRBV12-4 and TRBJ2-3; D remains unclear. V gave up 6 bases and J gave up 6 bases, with 10 bases separating them. The CDR3 length is 12 residues. Here the CDR3 DNA reads TGTGCCAGCAGCATAGGCTTGGATACGCAGTATTTT. Amino acids: CASSIGLDTQYF.

The chain couples TRBV7-8 to TRBJ2-2, with 11 bases aligning to TRBD2. Unmatched junction bases numbered 7, after V lost 1 base and J lost 0 bases. This CDR3 has 19 amino acids. Germline CDR1 and CDR2: SGHVS and FQNEAQ. The CDR3 spells CASSLGVLAGDTNTGELFF. CDR3 sequence (DNA): TGTGCCAGCAGCTTAGGGGTACTAGCGGGAGATACGAACACCGGGGAGCTGTTTTTT.

The chain uses TRBV19 and TRBJ1-2; D is unresolved. CDR1 and CDR2 (germline): LNHDA, SQIVND (reference sequence). V shed 2 bases and J shed 9 bases, with 16 bases lying between them. The CDR3 contains 14 residues. CDR3 in amino acids: CASSITQEDRSYTF. CDR3 nucleotides: TGTGCCAGTAGTATAACGCAGGAGGACCGGAGCTACACCTTC.